The entry below gives a single T cell receptor (beta chain) sequence along with its context. Its antigen is not yet known. Base quality data are lacking; no much larger clone is found one base away. From the cysteine through the phenylalanine, the CDR3 covers 17 amino acids. The kept DNA is CDR3 alone, 51 bases in frame from the first base. V is reduced by 0 bases and J by 0 bases, leaving a spacing of 15 bases between them. Based on the germline V gene, the CDR1 and CDR2 sequences are LGHNA and YSLEER. Using the deep immunoSEQ assay, TCR CDR3 regions were amplified from genomic DNA by multiplex PCR. Extracted genomic DNA from each cell subset was spread evenly across all wells of several immunoSEQ 96-well plates, with each plate serving as a replicate. For sorted subsets, approximately 210 ng of genomic DNA, equivalent to around 30,000 T cell genomes, went into each replicate PCR. The purified libraries were quantified using a Qubit 3.0 fluorometer, sized with a Bioanalyzer 2100, and then quantified again using the KAPA Library Quantification kit. Each immunoSEQ 96-well plate was sequenced on its own single-read 150-cycle Illumina NextSeq 550 flow cell. The authors' analysis ran thus. Because the immunoSEQ output included only junctional sequences and no quality scores, the filtering could not be the same as the filtering used for full-length reads. To assign V/J genes and CDR3, sequences were annotated using PyIR, a Python wrapper for IgBLAST v1.9, with IMGT germline references. Any read was removed if the V/J assignment was weak (E-value above 1e-6), the CDR3 was missing, or the read contained stop codons, out-of-frame junctions, or ambiguous translated residues. V3J clonotypes were defined as sequences sharing an identical inferred V gene, J gene, and CDR3 amino acid sequence. Percentage overlap between repertoires was calculated by dividing the number of shared unique clonotypes by the size of the smaller repertoire. Repertoire richness was assessed with RTK rarefaction, the Chao1 estimator, and Recon v2.1 estimates of unobserved clonotypes. Generation probabilities for all TCRbeta clonotypes obtained by the gDNA method from several donors were computed using OLGA. TCRdb stores this immuneACCESS table with in-frame sequences only. Part of the clones is absent; in the studies checked, under half of the shortfall reflects unresolved V genes, and no reason is known for the rest. V and J calls and clone size follow that table, whereas D and trimming were derived from the DNA. The sample yields roughly 2,000,000 clones; about 95% were counted once. Roughly 1% of the sample is held by the ten biggest clonotypes.

CD8 naive samples were obtained by positive selection for CCR7 among CD45RO-negative cells, yielding a CD45RA+CCR7+ population from which TemRA cells were excluded. Donors were healthy HIV-negative adults with no recently reported acute infections or vaccinations. Only Caucasian adults living in Nashville, Tennessee, USA were represented among the donors. Blood was obtained by leukapheresis, after which PBMCs were separated by Ficoll-Histopaque density gradient centrifugation and cryopreserved in liquid nitrogen vapor phase. Analytical flow cytometry was used to check the purity and quantity of every magnetically sorted T cell population. Each sorted fraction had its genomic DNA isolated and then quantified by UV absorbance on a Nanodrop 2000c. These data are taken from a study of shared clonotypes between healthy human individuals (TCRdb year 2020). Turning to the overall study: The cohort comprised a couple of women and a few men aged 18 to 49 years. For each donor, three plates each were used for CD4 naive and CD4 memory, two plates were used for CD8 naive, and one plate was used for CD8 memory. To estimate repertoire size and how much clonotypes are shared between individuals, the study performed deep sequencing of blood TCR repertoires from a handful of healthy adults. Different laboratories and diverse techniques were used to prepare libraries and sequence TCR repertoires, to increase sequencing depth and limit assay-specific biases. Each donor's leukapheresis produced roughly between about 0.9 and 9.5 billion PBMCs. General study outcomes and caveats: Naive subsets generally had larger estimated clonotype richness than memory subsets did. Because the study included only a small number of donors, the genetic and exposure-history diversity represented was limited. Only blood was sampled, and tissue TCR repertoires likely differ from those in blood. Clonotypes shared by all four sorted-subset donors showed higher generation probabilities than non-shared clonotypes. Based on pairwise subsampling, the degree of clonotype sharing among donors was expected to be affected by sequencing depth. Rarefaction of sorted-subset datasets indicated incomplete sequencing despite the large sequencing depth. Sharing across several donors was observed for approximately 5% of naive CD4, about 4% of naive CD8, roughly 2.3% of memory CD4, and roughly 0.4% of memory CD8 clonotypes.

Sequenced input: naive CD8+ T cells sorted from blood. This sample's cell subset or site label indicates: CD45RA+CCR7+. This sequence was found in a man aged 18 to 29 in good health. The chain is made from TRBV4-3 and TRBJ2-7; no D gene can be assigned with confidence. Here the CDR3 is given as CASSQESAQFGSYEQYF. The sequence in DNA is TGCGCCAGCAGCCAAGAATCAGCACAGTTTGGCTCCTACGAGCAGTACTTC.